A single T cell receptor beta chain is shown here with its context. The sample belongs to a study of blood T cell repertoires in COVID-19. Study context: Sites in the United States, Italy and Spain provided acute and convalescent COVID-19 samples. From T cells, B-cell-depleted T cells, or PBMCs came the material, which was cDNA or gDNA.

Original handling: Counts of nucleated cells, estimated from reference gene primer amplification, were obtained. The protocol was immunoSEQ multiplex PCR, while the TCRdb copy is restricted to in-frame clones and leaves out a portion. Clonal size and the V and J genes are those of that table, whereas D and trimming came from the DNA. The sample has over 250,000 clones; about 85% are singletons. V dropped 6 bases and J dropped 6; count of bases not matched to a gene: 16. Germline assignment: CDR1 SGHAT and CDR2 FQNNGV. The CDR3 has 16 amino acids. This clonotype was obtained from a man aged 60 to 69 who had recovered from COVID-19. The rearrangement joins TRBV11-2 to TRBJ1-1; 7 bases agree with TRBD1. What was sequenced was peripheral blood. CDR3 DNA: TGTGCCAGCAGATTCGCACCGGGACAGTTGATCCCTGAAGCTTTCTTT. Protein: CASRFAPGQLIPEAFF. Full variable domain (rest looked up from reference TRBV11-2 and TRBJ1-1): EAGVAQSPRYKIIEKRQSVAFWCNPISGHATLYWYQQILGQGPKLLIQFQNNGVVDDSQLPKDRFSAERLKGVDSTLKIQPAKLEDSAVYLCASRFAPGQLIPEAFFGQGTRLTVV.